The TCR beta chain described here comes from a study of blood T cells in healthy people across ages (dated by TCRdb to between 2014 and 2017). Describing the broader study: In model experiments, roughly one uniquely barcoded TCR beta cDNA molecule per two T cells was captured by template switching. Age-related changes in TCR beta repertoire diversity were measured in the study by deep sequencing normalized with unique cDNA molecular identifiers. Donors were grouped into four age groups: young (average about 15 years), middle-aged (around 39), aged (approximately 67) and long-lived (around 82). To avoid experimental bias, donors of different ages were spread randomly across the sequencing lanes. Two additional independent replicas of 1 million unique cDNA reads from the same blood draw were analyzed for two donors (one aged 18 to 30 and one aged 80 or older). Paper-wide results and their limitations: Compared with the aged group, the long-lived group had more naive CD4+ T cells, fewer expanded clones and increased TCR diversity, suggesting age selection. The percentage of naive T cells measured by flow cytometry correlated strongly with observed TCR beta diversity. Observed TCR beta diversity per million T cells fell roughly linearly with age, and a significant reduction was already apparent by age around 40. Because the CMV infection status of the donors was unknown, age-related changes in expanded clonotypes may potentially have been confounded. Because profiling used bulk unsorted PBMCs, naive and antigen-experienced compartments could not be compared conclusively. Estimates of total diversity based on one million sequenced T cells were considered lower bounds and underestimates.

The donors were around 39 Caucasian individuals from Russia, aged 6 to 90 years, who were systemically healthy. Each donor gave roughly 9.5 milliliters of peripheral blood, collected into EDTA-treated Vacutainer tubes. Ficoll-Paque density-gradient centrifugation was used to isolate PBMCs, with at least 6 million per sample. Trizol reagent was used to extract total RNA from PBMCs, with at least 5 micrograms per sample. For every donor, flow cytometry on a PBMC aliquot measured the percentage of naive CD45RAhigh/CD27high T cells. Remarks on this clonotype: This clone's antigen is unknown. No base quality values were provided; no much bigger clone lies one nucleotide off.

Library construction relied on 5' RACE. Data came from an Illumina HiSeq 2500. A second PCR of about 6 to 11 cycles was run with a J-beta primer mix and a sample-barcoded 5' primer. A template-switch 5' adaptor carrying 12 random nucleotides introduced a unique molecular identifier onto each TCR beta cDNA molecule. Each sample yielded at least 3 million CDR3-containing paired-end reads. First-strand cDNA was synthesized from all RNA with the Mint cDNA synthesis kit, primed by a TRBC-specific oligonucleotide. Following uracil-DNA glycosylase treatment, all cDNA underwent a first 18-cycle PCR with the universal primers M1SS and BC2_uni_R. Processing in the source paper ran as follows. Each sample was normalized by randomly selecting 1 million high-quality reads, each carrying a distinct molecular identifier. Instead of being binned into consensus sequences, reads with shared molecular identifiers were discarded. MiTCR, with a Q25 quality threshold and the strictest error-elimination algorithm, was used for CDR3 identification, clonotype clustering and error correction. Lower-bound total TCR beta diversity was estimated with a nonparametric unseen species model using Euler transformation. TCRdb trimmed the raw reads at Q25, called clones with MiXCR and kept productive beta chains. Identical CDR3 protein sequences are pooled into one entry, listed with their most common genes and DNA. The V and J calls, along with clone size, are taken from TCRdb and not from the paper's own processing. This sample gives 700,000 to 900,000 distinct CDR3 sequences in total; around half of them show up just once. The ten biggest clones cover about 38% of the sample.

The CDR3 runs 15 amino acids, cysteine and phenylalanine included. Just the 45-base CDR3 DNA is kept, in frame starting at base 1. V is pared back by 2 bases and J by 8 bases, with 16 bases lying between the germline termini. Via the germline V gene, CDR1 is SGHRS and CDR2 YFSETQ. The chain was built from TRBV5-1 and TRBJ1-4; matching of 5 bases hints at TRBD1 as the D gene. The sequenced sample was blood. The clonotype was recovered from an elderly man in good health. The CDR3 region has the sequence CASSFLGANGEKLFF. The DNA reads as follows: TGCGCCAGCAGCTTCCTTGGGGCTAATGGCGAAAAACTGTTTTTT.